This T cell receptor (beta chain) came from a study of PD-1 blockade in classical Hodgkin lymphoma. Study-wide findings and caveats: Nivolumab initiation under 1 year post-ASCT meant exclusion.

Brentuximab vedotin exposure varied, and every patient relapsed after autologous stem cell transplantation. To note about this clone: The antigen remains unidentified.

TCRdb keeps only in-frame clones here, not all; method: immunoSEQ multiplex PCR. The profile shows 90,000 to 95,000 clones, 89% of them singletons. Germline V gene data show CDR1 as MDHEN and CDR2 as SYDVKM. V shed 2 bases, J shed 3 bases, and the junction held 9 bases outside the gene matches. CDR3 length: 16 residues. This clonotype was sampled from a human donor with classical Hodgkin lymphoma. The chain couples TRBV28 to TRBJ2-7; 8 bases match TRBD1. Sequencing was performed on peripheral blood mononuclear cells (PBMCs), taken before the second cycle of nivolumab. The CDR3 here is CASSLRGQGAFYEQYF. The CDR3 DNA reads TGTGCCAGCAGTTTACGAGGACAGGGCGCTTTCTACGAGCAGTACTTC.